This T cell receptor (beta chain) was retrieved from a study of vaccination and CD4 T cells after COVID-19. On this clonotype: Its antigen is unknown.

The germline V gene has CDR1 SGHVS and CDR2 FQNEAQ. Deletions cut 1 base from V and 9 bases from J, with 16 bases between. The CDR3 is made up of 16 amino acids. Documented treatment: approximately 9-day PBMC culture with coronavirus spike peptide pools or control peptides (ViraFEST assay). Sequencing of the DNA from cultured CD4+ T cells was carried out with the Oncomine TCR Beta short-read assay. Using its own MiXCR run on the PCR reads, TCRdb lists one record per CDR3 protein. The sample contains around 13,000 distinct CDR3 sequences, 25% to 30% of which appear only once. The input for sequencing was CD4+ T cells from blood, cultured in vitro, taken before SARS-CoV-2 vaccination. The V call is TRBV7-8, the J call TRBJ1-6; D might be TRBD1 (5 bases). The origin of this receptor is a human donor who received a COVID-19 vaccine. The CDR3 DNA sequence: TGTGCCAGCAGCTTAGTTCGCCAGGGAGCGGTTTCACCCCTCCACTTT. It codes for CASSLVRQGAVSPLHF.